This T cell receptor beta chain was sequenced during a study of T cells after yellow fever vaccination. Synthesis of TCR cDNA relied on 5'RACE template switching, which attached a universal primer site and UMIs. TCRdb independently ran MiXCR on the 5' RACE reads; one entry per CDR3 protein. The sample has just under 600,000 distinct CDR3 sequences, roughly 13% seen once. V was clipped by 6 bases and J by 0 bases, with 13 bases between them. The CDR3 has 15 amino acids. Per germline, CDR1 SGHTS and CDR2 YDEGEE. Findings of the study overall: Among all clonotypes, a small share was observed in both CD4 and CD8 compartments. Clones that expanded after primary vaccination mostly reappeared after the booster (around 96% CD4, 80% to 90% CD8). When the response was secondary, it was weaker but reached its peak faster, day 5 versus 15.

Turning to this clonotype: Its antigen is as yet unknown.

The genes are TRBV5-8 and TRBJ2-1; no clear D gene. This sequence originates from a young man who received the YFV17D yellow fever vaccine. The sequences come from PBMCs, collected on the day of the yellow fever booster vaccination. For the CDR3, the DNA is TGTGCCAGCACCCTGCAACCTAACTCCTACAATGAGCAGTTCTTC. It is translated as CASTLQPNSYNEQFF. Using reference TRBV5-8 and TRBJ2-1 for the parts outside the CDR3, the full variable domain is EAGVTQSPTHLIKTRGQQATLRCSPISGHTSVYWYQQALGLGLQFLLWYDEGEERNRGNFPPRFSGRQFPNYSSELNVNALELEDSALYLCASTLQPNSYNEQFFGPGTRLTVL.